Presented here are 29 T cell receptor beta chains from one specimen sequenced in a study of T-cell reconstitution after alpha-beta-depleted transplantation in children. Unique molecular identifiers featured in how the TCRbeta library was prepared. TCRdb re-analysed the PCR reads in MiXCR, keeping a single row per CDR3 protein. The table shows fewer than 550,000 distinct CDR3 sequences, with 11% occurring only once. The material was PBMCs from the stem cell graft donor, obtained from the stem cell graft. The receptors come from a human donor who donated a stem cell graft to a child with acute myeloid leukemia.

This clonotype was observed many times. This chain joins TRBV4-1 and TRBJ1-4, with TRBD1 matching 7 bases. There are 13 residues in the CDR3. With 4 bases clipped from V and 8 bases from J, the junction kept 4 bases outside the gene matches. Per germline, CDR1 MGHRA and CDR2 YSYEKL. CDR3 nucleotides: TGCGCCAGCAGCCTTCCGGGACAGGAAAAACTGTTTTTT. Amino acid sequence: CASSLPGQEKLFF.

The gene calls are TRBV4-2 and TRBJ2-7; D is unclear. V gave up 0 bases and J gave up 2 bases, with 14 bases separating them. Germline CDR1 LGHNA, CDR2 YNFKEQ. The CDR3 contains 16 residues. In DNA, the CDR3 is TGTGCCAGCAGCCAAGATAAGGTTAGTCTCACCTACGAGCAGTACTTC. Translation: CASSQDKVSLTYEQYF.

This clonotype was seen a handful of times. The rearrangement joins TRBV4-1 to TRBJ1-6; D is unclear. The CDR3 covers 14 residues. Trimming removed 5 bases at V and 10 bases at J, with 15 bases between. Per germline, CDR1 MGHRA and CDR2 YSYEKL. CDR3 sequence: CASSSTTQRSPLHF. DNA of the CDR3: TGCGCCAGCAGCTCCACAACACAGCGGTCACCCCTCCACTTT.

This clonotype was recorded a few times. CDR3 region: CASSLGALVTDTQYF. The DNA for the CDR3 is TGTGCCAGCAGCTTAGGAGCATTGGTCACAGATACGCAGTATTTT. The rearrangement uses TRBV11-1 and TRBJ2-3; unclear D gene. The CDR3 runs to 15 residues. Germline V lookup: CDR1 SGHAT, CDR2 FQDESV (reference sequence). Deletions cut 1 base from V and 2 bases from J, with 10 bases between.

The V gene is TRBV7-3, the J gene TRBJ1-1; TRBD1 is a possible D gene (5 bases). The germline gives CDR1 SGHTA, CDR2 FQGTGA. CDR3 size: 13 residues. V was clipped by 8 bases and J by 1 base, with 11 bases between them. The CDR3 loop is CASGQDRNTEAFF. In nucleotides, the CDR3 is TGTGCCAGCGGACAAGACAGGAACACTGAAGCTTTCTTT.

There are a few counts of this clonotype. CDR3 bases: TGCGCCAGCAGCTTGGAGGGGACGGGACCGCTGCATTTT. This codes for CASSLEGTGPLHF. The genes are TRBV5-1 and TRBJ1-5, with D possibly matching TRBD1 (5 bases). This CDR3 has 13 residues. Looked up from germline, CDR1 is SGHRS and CDR2 is YFSETQ. Trimming stripped 0 bases from V and 15 bases from J, with 16 bases between.

This rearrangement joins TRBV9 to TRBJ2-2; TRBD2 matches 11 bases. Germline CDR1 SGDLS, CDR2 YYNGEE. The trim removed 0 bases at V and 4 bases at J, leaving 5 bases unmatched. This CDR3 spans 17 amino acids. The chain's CDR3 is CASSVELAGVSTGELFF. CDR3 in DNA: TGTGCCAGCAGCGTAGAACTAGCGGGAGTTTCCACCGGGGAGCTGTTTTTT.

This clonotype was detected many times. This chain uses TRBV29-1 with TRBJ1-3, with D perhaps matching TRBD1 (5 bases). The CDR3 has 12 residues. V dropped 4 bases and J dropped 1 base, with 5 bases sitting between them. Germline assignment: CDR1 SQVTM and CDR2 ANQGSEA. CDR3 in amino acids: CSVGQSGNTIYF. The CDR3 bases are TGCAGCGTTGGACAGTCTGGAAACACCATATATTTT.

In this sample, this clonotype turned up a few times. This rearrangement joins TRBV6-2 or TRBV6-3 to TRBJ2-1, with 7 positions matching TRBD2. CDR3 length equals 17 residues. Unmatched junction bases numbered 11, after V lost 6 bases and J lost 0 bases. Germline CDR1 MNHEY, CDR2 SVGEGT. CDR3 bases: TGTGCCAGCAGAGACGTACTAGGCGGGAGCTCCTACAATGAGCAGTTCTTC. Amino acid sequence: CASRDVLGGSSYNEQFF.

This clonotype occurred many times. V usage is TRBV29-1 and J usage is TRBJ2-1; D call uncertain. This CDR3 region has 12 residues. The germline CDR1 and CDR2 sequences are SQVTM and ANQGSEA. Trimming stripped 3 bases from V and 0 bases from J, with 3 bases between. Here the CDR3 DNA reads TGCAGCGTTGACAGCTCCTACAATGAGCAGTTCTTC. Translation: CSVDSSYNEQFF.

V is TRBV25-1 and J is TRBJ2-5, with D possibly being TRBD2 (6 bases). CDR3 length: 16 residues. CDR1 MGHDK and CDR2 SYGVNS come from the germline V gene. Trimming took off 3 bases at V and 5 bases at J, with 19 bases between the two ends. The CDR3 nucleotides are TGTGCCAGCAGTGAGCCCACAGCGGGCGAGCGGGAGACCCAGTACTTC. Amino acid sequence: CASSEPTAGERETQYF.

This clonotype was found a few times. The chain uses TRBV6-1 and TRBJ2-7; no reliable D call. V lost 5 bases and J lost 2, with 10 bases in between. Germline V gene sequence: CDR1 MNHNS, CDR2 SASEGT. The CDR3 extends over 13 amino acids. The CDR3 loop is CASSRTVTYEQYF. In DNA form, the CDR3 reads TGTGCCAGCAGTAGGACGGTTACCTACGAGCAGTACTTC.

This rearrangement joins TRBV5-6 to TRBJ2-3; 7 bases are a match to TRBD1. Germline V CDR1 and CDR2: SGHDT, YYEEEE. Trimming took 4 bases from V and 6 from J; bases not matched to a gene: 11. The CDR3 is 15 residues long. CDR3 DNA sequence: TGTGCCAGCAGCCCCCTCGACAGGGTCTACGATACGCAGTATTTT. Its protein product is CASSPLDRVYDTQYF.

The J gene is TRBJ2-1, the V gene TRBV10-3; D gene unclear. CDR1 and CDR2 from the germline V gene are ENHRY and SYGVKD. The CDR3 runs to 11 residues. The ends were cut back, 8 bases at V and 4 bases at J, with 6 bases in the middle. In nucleotides, the CDR3 is TGTGCCATCGGATCTTACAATGAGCAGTTCTTC. Its translation is CAIGSYNEQFF.

The V gene is TRBV4-1, the J gene TRBJ1-5; perhaps TRBD1 as D (5 bases). This CDR3 is built from 16 residues. Germline loops: CDR1 MGHRA, CDR2 YSYEKL. V was cut by 0 bases and J by 1 base, with 10 bases left in between. CDR3 in amino acids: CASSQEGRASNQPQHF. For the CDR3, the DNA is TGCGCCAGCAGCCAAGAGGGCAGGGCGAGCAATCAGCCCCAGCATTTT.

V gene TRBV7-3 combines with J gene TRBJ2-1; D remains unclear. The V end was cut by 2 bases, the J end by 0 bases, with 5 bases between. The CDR3 has 14 residues. Germline values: CDR1 SGHTA, CDR2 FQGTGA. The CDR3 sequence: CASSLGRSYNEQFF. Here the CDR3 DNA reads TGTGCCAGCAGCTTAGGCCGCTCCTACAATGAGCAGTTCTTC.

This clonotype has more than one count but fewer than ten. The chain combines TRBV20-1 with TRBJ2-2; 8 bases line up with TRBD2. The CDR3 runs 15 residues. The germline gives CDR1 DFQATT, CDR2 SNEGSKA (reference sequence). Trimming cost V 5 bases and J 1 base; bases outside gene matches: 6. In DNA form, the CDR3 reads TGCAGTGCTGCAATAGCGGGAAAGAACACCGGGGAGCTGTTTTTT. Residues: CSAAIAGKNTGELFF.

The gene calls are TRBV12-3 or TRBV12-4 and TRBJ1-5; TRBD1 agrees at 11 bases. This CDR3 is built from 16 residues. Germline trimming cut 6 bases from V and 6 bases from J; bases unmatched to any gene: 10. DNA of the CDR3: TGTGCCAGCAGCAAAGTCGGGACAGGGGGGGCTCAGCCCCAGCATTTT. Its protein is CASSKVGTGGAQPQHF.

This clonotype was detected only a few times. The rearrangement joins TRBV18 to TRBJ2-5; tentatively, D is TRBD1 (6 bases). Trimming took 3 bases from V and 7 from J, leaving 15 bases between them. Germline V gives CDR1 KGHSH, CDR2 LQKENI. CDR3 length: 14 amino acids. The CDR3 DNA is TGTGCCAGCTCACCTACAGGGCTCCCCGGGACCCAGTACTTC. Translation gives CASSPTGLPGTQYF.

This sequence joins TRBV10-3 and TRBJ1-2, with a tentative D call TRBD1 (5 bases). V shed 6 bases and J shed 1 base, with 15 bases lying between them. The CDR3 loop spans 15 amino acids. In germline, CDR1 is ENHRY, CDR2 SYGVKD. CDR3 protein: CAIRTGDDSNYGYTF. The CDR3 DNA sequence: TGTGCCATCAGGACCGGGGACGACAGTAACTATGGCTACACCTTC.

There are many counts of this clonotype. The rearrangement links TRBV20-1 to TRBJ2-1, with 10 bases lining up with TRBD1. The CDR3 length is 16 residues. CDR1 and CDR2 (germline): DFQATT, SNEGSKA (reference sequence). Trimming at V came to 0 bases and at J to 1 base, leaving 3 bases not matched to a gene. The DNA of the CDR3 is TGCAGTGCTAGAGATGGGGACAGGGGTTCCTACAATGAGCAGTTCTTC. It translates to CSARDGDRGSYNEQFF.

This clonotype was picked up many times. The chain uses TRBV5-6 and TRBJ1-4, with D unresolved. Per germline, CDR1 SGHDT and CDR2 YYEEEE. With 2 bases removed from V and 0 bases from J, the gap between germline ends came to 11 bases. CDR3 length: 16 residues. The CDR3 DNA reads TGTGCCAGCAGCTTCGGGTTGGCTTCAACTAATGAAAAACTGTTTTTT. Translation: CASSFGLASTNEKLFF.

The table lists this clonotype with a few counts. This sequence joins TRBV30 and TRBJ1-2; D gene ambiguous. This CDR3 is 11 amino acids long. Germline CDR1 GTSNPN, CDR2 SVGIG (reference sequence). V dropped 5 bases and J dropped 8 bases, with 12 bases sitting between them. Here the CDR3 DNA reads TGTGCCTGGGCCTTGGCAAAAGGCTACACCTTC. Amino acid sequence: CAWALAKGYTF.

In its sample, this clonotype was seen a few times. V usage is TRBV11-2 and J usage is TRBJ1-1; a possible D gene is TRBD1 (5 bases). The ends were cut back, 5 bases at V and 11 bases at J, with 18 bases in the middle. This CDR3 is built from 13 residues. Looked up from germline, CDR1 is SGHAT and CDR2 is FQNNGV. As DNA, the CDR3 is TGTGCCAGCAGCATGGGGCCCACTAAGCTGGCTTTCTTT. It translates to CASSMGPTKLAFF.

The table lists this clonotype with many counts. This sequence joins TRBV3-1 and TRBJ2-1, with 9 bases aligning to TRBD1. The CDR3 sequence is 18 residues long. With 1 base clipped from V and 0 bases from J, the junction kept 7 bases outside the gene matches. CDR1 LGHDT and CDR2 YNNKEL come from the germline V gene (reference sequence). CDR3: CASSQVGTGSSSYNEQFF. CDR3 coding DNA: TGTGCCAGCAGCCAAGTCGGGACAGGGAGTAGCTCCTACAATGAGCAGTTCTTC.

This clonotype was seen repeatedly, ten times or more. The germline gene is not matched at one end of the junction; a read error may be the cause. The CDR3 sequence: CASSPGGYSNQPQHF. The CDR3, as DNA: TGTGCCAGCAGCCCCGGGGGCTATAGCAATCAGCCCCAGCATTTT. The rearrangement uses TRBV5-1 and TRBJ1-5, with D possibly TRBD1 on 6 matching bases. The CDR3 sequence is 15 residues long. Germline assignment: CDR1 SGHRS and CDR2 YFSETQ.

This chain joins TRBV7-9 and TRBJ2-7; D remains ambiguous. Per germline, CDR1 SEHNR and CDR2 FQNEAQ (reference sequence). The length of the CDR3 is 13 residues. V was clipped by 4 bases and J by 6 bases, with 13 bases between them. The CDR3 region is CASSSSNEPEQYF. The CDR3 nucleotides read TGTGCCAGCAGCTCTTCCAACGAGCCCGAGCAGTACTTC.

J is TRBJ1-5 and V is TRBV6-1; D gene ambiguous. Trimming removed 4 bases from V and 3 bases from J, with 16 bases in between. The CDR3 is made up of 16 amino acids. The germline CDR1 and CDR2 sequences are MNHNS and SASEGT. This CDR3 reads CASSANPSGNNQPQHF. Written as DNA, the CDR3 is TGTGCCAGCAGTGCCAACCCTTCGGGCAACAATCAGCCCCAGCATTTT.

This clonotype was picked up a small number of times. The chain is built from TRBV6-2 or TRBV6-3 and TRBJ2-3; 11 bases map to TRBD2. CDR3 length equals 19 residues. Germline values: CDR1 MNHEY, CDR2 SVGEGT. V was clipped by 4 bases and J by 4 bases; unmatched bases: 16. Here the CDR3 DNA reads TGTGCCAGCAGTTCCCATACTCGAACTAGCGGGAGAAATGCAGATACGCAGTATTTT. Its protein is CASSSHTRTSGRNADTQYF.